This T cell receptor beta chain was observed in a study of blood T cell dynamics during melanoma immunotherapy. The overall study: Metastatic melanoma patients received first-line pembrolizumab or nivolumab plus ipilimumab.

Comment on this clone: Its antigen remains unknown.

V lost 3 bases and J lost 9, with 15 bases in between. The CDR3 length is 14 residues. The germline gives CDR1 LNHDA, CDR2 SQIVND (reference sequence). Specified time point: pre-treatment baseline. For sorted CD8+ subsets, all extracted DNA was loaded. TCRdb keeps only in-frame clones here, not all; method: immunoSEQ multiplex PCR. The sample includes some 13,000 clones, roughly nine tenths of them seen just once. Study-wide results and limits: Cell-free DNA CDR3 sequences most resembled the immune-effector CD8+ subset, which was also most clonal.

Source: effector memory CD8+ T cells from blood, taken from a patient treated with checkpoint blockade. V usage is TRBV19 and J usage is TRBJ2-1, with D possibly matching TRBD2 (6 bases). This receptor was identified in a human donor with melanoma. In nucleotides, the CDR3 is TGTGCCAGTAGTATTTTGTCGGGAGTCAGTGAGCAGTTCTTC. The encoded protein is CASSILSGVSEQFF.